The 27 T cell receptor beta chains presented below share a single source sample, sequenced in a study of blood T cell repertoires in COVID-19. Clones were read by immunoSEQ multiplex PCR, and TCRdb kept only the in-frame ones, dropping some. The data show some 350,000 clones, with more than 80% seen just once and around 3% held by the top ten. Sequences were obtained from peripheral blood. These receptor sequences come from a woman under 40 with COVID-19, enrolled during active disease.

V gene TRBV30 combines with J gene TRBJ1-3; D call uncertain. The germline V gene encodes CDR1 GTSNPN and CDR2 SVGIG (reference sequence). Between the trimmed V and J ends, which lost 0 bases and 0 bases, there was a span of 6 bases. The CDR3 is 14 amino acids. CDR3 DNA sequence: TGTGCCTGGAGTGTTGCAGTCTCTGGAAACACCATATATTTT. The encoded protein is CAWSVAVSGNTIYF.

CDR3 amino acids: CASMRNSGANVLTF. The CDR3 DNA reads TGTGCCAGCATGAGGAATTCAGGGGCCAACGTCCTGACTTTC. The chain recombines TRBV6-5 with TRBJ2-6; D is unresolved. Trimming took 7 bases from V and 4 from J, leaving 11 bases between them. Germline-derived CDR1 and CDR2 are MNHEY and SVGAGI. This CDR3 comprises 14 residues.

This clone was picked up one time. The chain employs TRBV9 and TRBJ2-3; possible D gene TRBD2, 5 bases. Trimming took 0 bases from V and 2 from J, leaving 22 bases between them. There are 19 residues in the CDR3. Germline-derived CDR1 and CDR2 are SGDLS and YYNGEE. The CDR3 is CASSVEEGSAWGATDTQYF. CDR3 bases: TGTGCCAGCAGCGTAGAAGAGGGTAGCGCGTGGGGAGCCACAGATACGCAGTATTTT.

This chain links TRBV2 with TRBJ2-7; possibly TRBD1 for D (5 bases). Trimming removed 1 base from V and 4 bases from J, with 8 bases in between. The CDR3 has 13 residues. In germline, CDR1 is SNHLY, CDR2 FYNNEI. CDR3 sequence: CASSEGGAYEQYV. In DNA, the CDR3 is TGTGCCAGCAGTGAAGGGGGCGCGTACGAGCAGTACGTC.

The rearrangement uses TRBV5-8 and TRBJ1-4, with a tentative D call TRBD1 (5 bases). From germline, CDR1 is SGHTS and CDR2 YDEGEE. This CDR3 spans 18 amino acids. V was pared by 3 bases and J by 1 base, with 19 bases between. DNA of the CDR3: TGTGCCAGCAGCTCCGGTTGGAGGGGCTTGGGAACTAATGAAAAACTGTTTTTT. Encoded protein: CASSSGWRGLGTNEKLFF.

This rearrangement joins TRBV5-3 to TRBJ2-7; D is perhaps TRBD2 (6 bases). TRBV5-3 is identified as an open reading frame with a role that is uncertain. V lost 0 bases and J lost 6, with 13 bases in between. CDR3 size: 14 residues. This chain's CDR3 is CARSLGKEGCEQYV. The CDR3 DNA is TGTGCCAGAAGCTTGGGGAAGGAGGGTTGCGAGCAGTACGTC.

The chain links TRBV3-1 (or the pseudogene TRBV3-2) to TRBJ2-3, with 8 bases that match TRBD1. CDR1 LGHDT and CDR2 YNNKEL come from the germline V gene (reference sequence). Losses at the gene ends were 4 bases for V and 7 bases for J; bases not matched to a gene: 10. The CDR3 runs to 15 residues. The CDR3 reads CASSPRTGLEYTQYF. The DNA of the CDR3 is TGTGCCAGCAGCCCGCGGACAGGGTTGGAGTATACGCAGTATTTT.

V is TRBV19 and J is TRBJ1-2; 7 bases are a match to TRBD1. V shed 6 bases and J 0 bases; nucleotides not matched to a gene: 10. The CDR3 spans 16 residues. From germline, CDR1 is LNHDA and CDR2 SQIVND (reference sequence). This chain's CDR3 is CASRHRQGTANYGYTF. DNA for the CDR3: TGTGCCAGTAGGCACAGACAGGGAACAGCTAACTATGGCTACACCTTC.

Regarding this clone: The identical CDR3 is also encoded by other nucleotide sequences in the sample. The chain carries TRBV7-2 and TRBJ2-5, with TRBD1 matching over 9 bases. The CDR3 contains 13 residues. J gave up 4 bases and V 5 bases, and 2 bases lay outside the gene matches. Germline CDR1 is SGHTA and CDR2 is FQGNSA. The CDR3 is CASSLDRGETQYF. CDR3 DNA: TGTGCCAGCAGCCTGGACAGGGGAGAGACCCAGTACTTC. Together with reference TRBV7-2 and TRBJ2-5, the CDR3 gives the full variable domain: GAGVSQSPSNKVTEKGKDVELRCDPISGHTALYWYRQSLGQGLEFLIYFQGNSAPDKSGLPSDRFSAERTGGSVSTLTIQRTQQEDSAVYLCASSLDRGETQYFGPGTRLLVL.

The chain is built from TRBV28 and TRBJ1-6; 8 nucleotides line up with TRBD1. CDR3 length: 18 residues. Losses at the gene ends were 6 bases for V and 7 bases for J; bases not matched to a gene: 17. Germline CDR1 MDHEN, CDR2 SYDVKM. CDR3 nucleotide sequence: TGTGCCAGCAGCTTCCCGGGACAGGTCCTTTCGTGGAATTCACCCCTCCACTTT. This gives the protein CASSFPGQVLSWNSPLHF.

This clone has only one observation. The chain carries TRBV5-4 and TRBJ2-7, with 8 bases identical to TRBD1. The CDR3 consists of 13 residues. Germline CDR1 is SGHNT and CDR2 is YYREEE (reference sequence). The junction had 2 bases not matched to a gene; V was cut back by 4 bases and J by 2 bases. CDR3 sequence: CASSAQGAYEQYF. CDR3 coding DNA: TGTGCCAGCAGCGCACAGGGGGCCTACGAGCAGTACTTC.

This chain connects TRBV30 to TRBJ2-1, with 10 bases lining up with TRBD2. CDR3 size: 15 residues. J gave up 1 base and V 3 bases, and 3 bases lay outside the gene matches. CDR1 is GTSNPN, CDR2 SVGIG, per germline (reference sequence). CDR3: CAWRERGGSYNEQFF. The CDR3 nucleotides read TGTGCCTGGAGGGAGCGGGGGGGGTCCTACAATGAGCAGTTCTTC.

The sample holds a few counts of this clone. The chain employs TRBV2 and TRBJ1-1, with 8 bases lining up with TRBD1. V trimming: 4 bases; J trimming: 1 base; junction bases outside the gene matches: 2. The CDR3 covers 14 residues. The germline V gene encodes CDR1 SNHLY and CDR2 FYNNEI. The CDR3 DNA reads TGTGCCAGCAGTGTCGGACAGGGGAACACTGAAGCTTTCTTT. Its protein product is CASSVGQGNTEAFF. The complete variable domain, with remaining parts taken from reference TRBV2 and TRBJ1-1, reads EPEVTQTPSHQVTQMGQEVILRCVPISNHLYFYWYRQILGQKVEFLVSFYNNEISEKSEIFDDQFSVERPDGSNFTLKIRSTKLEDSAMYFCASSVGQGNTEAFFGQGTRLTVV.

The chain combines TRBV2 with TRBJ2-3; 11 nucleotides align to TRBD2. The length of the CDR3 is 16 residues. Trimming took 5 bases from V and 8 from J; bases not matched to a gene: 12. The germline V gene encodes CDR1 SNHLY and CDR2 FYNNEI. The CDR3 DNA reads as TGTGCCAGCAGTCCGAGACAGGGCCTAGCGGGGGGTACGCAGTATTTT. Encoded protein: CASSPRQGLAGGTQYF.

The rearrangement joins TRBV5-4 to TRBJ2-3; TRBD1 agrees at 8 bases. This CDR3 is built from 16 residues. Trimming removed 0 bases from V and 2 bases from J; junction bases left unmatched: 5. Germline-derived CDR1 and CDR2 are SGHNT and YYREEE (reference sequence). The CDR3 DNA reads as TGTGCCAGCAGCTTGGTTTGGACAGGGTCCACAGATACGCAGTATTTT. Protein sequence: CASSLVWTGSTDTQYF.

The chain joins TRBV4-3 to TRBJ1-5; TRBD1 might be the D (5 bases). This CDR3 contains 16 residues. V was cut by 1 base and J by 2 bases, with 12 bases left in between. Germline V gene sequence: CDR1 LGHNA, CDR2 YSLEER. The CDR3, as DNA: TGCGCCAGCAGCCAAGTGTGGAGGGGAGGCAATCAGCCCCAGCATTTT. Amino acid sequence: CASSQVWRGGNQPQHF.

The chain couples TRBV4-1 to TRBJ1-4; a weak D match, TRBD1 (6 bases). Trimming pared 4 bases from V and 7 bases from J, leaving 19 bases between. This CDR3 has 16 amino acids. Looked up from germline, CDR1 is MGHRA and CDR2 is YSYEKL. This CDR3 is CASSRYVGAVFEKLFF. The CDR3 DNA follows: TGCGCCAGCAGCCGTTACGTGGGGGCCGTGTTTGAAAAACTGTTTTTT.

The rearrangement joins TRBV27 to TRBJ2-3; D is ambiguous. The CDR3 consists of 11 residues. V lost 2 bases to trimming and J lost 6 bases, with 3 bases between them. Germline values: CDR1 MNHEY, CDR2 SMNVEV (reference sequence). The CDR3 loop reads CASSLRDTQYF. The CDR3 DNA follows: TGTGCCAGCAGTTTACGGGATACGCAGTATTTT.

The CDR3 bases are TGTGCCAGCAGCCCGTCCCGGGACAGGGCGGGATGGGGCAATCAGCCCCAGCATTTT. It translates to CASSPSRDRAGWGNQPQHF. This chain joins TRBV3-1 (or the pseudogene TRBV3-2) and TRBJ1-5; 9 bases are a match to TRBD1. V was clipped by 4 bases and J by 2 bases; unmatched bases: 15. Germline CDR1 LGHDT, CDR2 YNNKEL (reference sequence). This CDR3 is built from 19 residues.

The chain recombines TRBV19 with TRBJ2-5; D not certain. Germline CDR1 and CDR2: LNHDA and SQIVND (reference sequence). CDR3 length: 13 amino acids. The ends were cut back, 9 bases at V and 2 bases at J, with 13 bases in the middle. This CDR3 reads CASGNHGQETQYF. As DNA, the CDR3 is TGTGCCAGCGGAAACCACGGGCAAGAGACCCAGTACTTC.

This sequence joins TRBV7-2 and TRBJ1-4; the match to TRBD1 covers 10 bases. Germline assignment: CDR1 SGHTA and CDR2 FQGNSA. There are 15 residues in the CDR3. Unmatched junction bases numbered 8, after V lost 5 bases and J lost 8 bases. CDR3 protein: CASSLNGQGGEKLFF. The CDR3 DNA is TGTGCCAGCAGCCTCAATGGACAGGGGGGAGAAAAACTGTTTTTT.

The chain employs TRBV7-2 and TRBJ1-5; 7 nucleotides line up with TRBD1. The CDR3 has 15 residues. The J segment lost 3 bases and the V segment lost 0 bases, leaving 2 bases of the junction unmatched. Germline values: CDR1 SGHTA, CDR2 FQGNSA. The CDR3 protein is CASSLAGTDNQPQHF. CDR3 nucleotide sequence: TGTGCCAGCAGCTTAGCTGGGACAGACAATCAGCCCCAGCATTTT.

The chain links TRBV7-9 to TRBJ2-7, with a tentative D call TRBD2 (6 bases). With 5 bases removed from V and 4 bases from J, the gap between germline ends came to 12 bases. The CDR3 totals 13 residues. Per germline, CDR1 SEHNR and CDR2 FQNEAQ (reference sequence). CDR3 amino acids: CASSQPGGYEQYF. The CDR3 DNA sequence: TGTGCCAGCAGCCAACCCGGGGGTTACGAGCAGTACTTC.

This clone was detected only a few times. The rearrangement links TRBV6-6 to TRBJ1-5; 8 nucleotides align to TRBD1. Germline CDR1 is MNHNY and CDR2 is SVGAGI (reference sequence). Trimming cost V 1 base and J 3 bases; bases outside gene matches: 2. This CDR3 has 15 amino acids. The CDR3 DNA follows: TGTGCCAGCAGTTACTTGACAGGGGACAATCAGCCCCAGCATTTT. Protein sequence: CASSYLTGDNQPQHF.

There are a few counts of this clone. The chain has TRBV7-8 and TRBJ2-3; D is perhaps TRBD2 (6 bases). CDR3 length: 16 amino acids. Germline V gene data show CDR1 as SGHVS and CDR2 as FQNEAQ. V was pared by 4 bases and J by 1 base, with 15 bases between. The CDR3 protein is CASSSRDRIGTDTQYF. The CDR3 DNA is TGTGCCAGCAGCTCGCGGGACCGCATAGGCACAGATACGCAGTATTTT.

The chain links TRBV5-1 to TRBJ2-1, with TRBD1 matching over 7 bases. V gave up 4 bases and J gave up 6 bases; unmatched junction bases: 16. The CDR3 contains 17 residues. From germline, CDR1 is SGHRS and CDR2 YFSETQ. The CDR3 is CASSGETGNQPRNEQFF. CDR3 DNA sequence: TGCGCCAGCAGCGGGGAGACAGGGAACCAACCCCGCAATGAGCAGTTCTTC.

This chain connects TRBV12-3 or TRBV12-4 to TRBJ1-1; no clear D gene. This CDR3 has 13 residues. The V end was cut by 6 bases, the J end by 4 bases, with 12 bases between. The CDR3 sequence is CASSPLLSTEAFF. CDR3 coding DNA: TGTGCCAGCAGCCCTCTCCTATCCACTGAAGCTTTCTTT.